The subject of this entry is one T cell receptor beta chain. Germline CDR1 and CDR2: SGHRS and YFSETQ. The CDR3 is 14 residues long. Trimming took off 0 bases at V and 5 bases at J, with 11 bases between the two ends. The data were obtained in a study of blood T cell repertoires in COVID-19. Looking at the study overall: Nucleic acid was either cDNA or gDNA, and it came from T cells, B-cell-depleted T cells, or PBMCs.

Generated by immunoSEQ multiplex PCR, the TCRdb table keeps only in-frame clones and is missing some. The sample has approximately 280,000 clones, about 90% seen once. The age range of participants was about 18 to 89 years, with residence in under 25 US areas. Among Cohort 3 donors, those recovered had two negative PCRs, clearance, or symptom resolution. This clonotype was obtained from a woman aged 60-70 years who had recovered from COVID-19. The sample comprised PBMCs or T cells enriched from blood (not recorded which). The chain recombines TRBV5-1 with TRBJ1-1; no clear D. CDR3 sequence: CASSLAGKETEAFF. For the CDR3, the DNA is TGCGCCAGCAGCTTGGCCGGGAAGGAAACTGAAGCTTTCTTT. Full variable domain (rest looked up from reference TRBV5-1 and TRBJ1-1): KAGVTQTPRYLIKTRGQQVTLSCSPISGHRSVSWYQQTPGQGLQFLFEYFSETQRNKGNFPGRFSGRQFSNSRSEMNVSTLELGDSALYLCASSLAGKETEAFFGQGTRLTVV.